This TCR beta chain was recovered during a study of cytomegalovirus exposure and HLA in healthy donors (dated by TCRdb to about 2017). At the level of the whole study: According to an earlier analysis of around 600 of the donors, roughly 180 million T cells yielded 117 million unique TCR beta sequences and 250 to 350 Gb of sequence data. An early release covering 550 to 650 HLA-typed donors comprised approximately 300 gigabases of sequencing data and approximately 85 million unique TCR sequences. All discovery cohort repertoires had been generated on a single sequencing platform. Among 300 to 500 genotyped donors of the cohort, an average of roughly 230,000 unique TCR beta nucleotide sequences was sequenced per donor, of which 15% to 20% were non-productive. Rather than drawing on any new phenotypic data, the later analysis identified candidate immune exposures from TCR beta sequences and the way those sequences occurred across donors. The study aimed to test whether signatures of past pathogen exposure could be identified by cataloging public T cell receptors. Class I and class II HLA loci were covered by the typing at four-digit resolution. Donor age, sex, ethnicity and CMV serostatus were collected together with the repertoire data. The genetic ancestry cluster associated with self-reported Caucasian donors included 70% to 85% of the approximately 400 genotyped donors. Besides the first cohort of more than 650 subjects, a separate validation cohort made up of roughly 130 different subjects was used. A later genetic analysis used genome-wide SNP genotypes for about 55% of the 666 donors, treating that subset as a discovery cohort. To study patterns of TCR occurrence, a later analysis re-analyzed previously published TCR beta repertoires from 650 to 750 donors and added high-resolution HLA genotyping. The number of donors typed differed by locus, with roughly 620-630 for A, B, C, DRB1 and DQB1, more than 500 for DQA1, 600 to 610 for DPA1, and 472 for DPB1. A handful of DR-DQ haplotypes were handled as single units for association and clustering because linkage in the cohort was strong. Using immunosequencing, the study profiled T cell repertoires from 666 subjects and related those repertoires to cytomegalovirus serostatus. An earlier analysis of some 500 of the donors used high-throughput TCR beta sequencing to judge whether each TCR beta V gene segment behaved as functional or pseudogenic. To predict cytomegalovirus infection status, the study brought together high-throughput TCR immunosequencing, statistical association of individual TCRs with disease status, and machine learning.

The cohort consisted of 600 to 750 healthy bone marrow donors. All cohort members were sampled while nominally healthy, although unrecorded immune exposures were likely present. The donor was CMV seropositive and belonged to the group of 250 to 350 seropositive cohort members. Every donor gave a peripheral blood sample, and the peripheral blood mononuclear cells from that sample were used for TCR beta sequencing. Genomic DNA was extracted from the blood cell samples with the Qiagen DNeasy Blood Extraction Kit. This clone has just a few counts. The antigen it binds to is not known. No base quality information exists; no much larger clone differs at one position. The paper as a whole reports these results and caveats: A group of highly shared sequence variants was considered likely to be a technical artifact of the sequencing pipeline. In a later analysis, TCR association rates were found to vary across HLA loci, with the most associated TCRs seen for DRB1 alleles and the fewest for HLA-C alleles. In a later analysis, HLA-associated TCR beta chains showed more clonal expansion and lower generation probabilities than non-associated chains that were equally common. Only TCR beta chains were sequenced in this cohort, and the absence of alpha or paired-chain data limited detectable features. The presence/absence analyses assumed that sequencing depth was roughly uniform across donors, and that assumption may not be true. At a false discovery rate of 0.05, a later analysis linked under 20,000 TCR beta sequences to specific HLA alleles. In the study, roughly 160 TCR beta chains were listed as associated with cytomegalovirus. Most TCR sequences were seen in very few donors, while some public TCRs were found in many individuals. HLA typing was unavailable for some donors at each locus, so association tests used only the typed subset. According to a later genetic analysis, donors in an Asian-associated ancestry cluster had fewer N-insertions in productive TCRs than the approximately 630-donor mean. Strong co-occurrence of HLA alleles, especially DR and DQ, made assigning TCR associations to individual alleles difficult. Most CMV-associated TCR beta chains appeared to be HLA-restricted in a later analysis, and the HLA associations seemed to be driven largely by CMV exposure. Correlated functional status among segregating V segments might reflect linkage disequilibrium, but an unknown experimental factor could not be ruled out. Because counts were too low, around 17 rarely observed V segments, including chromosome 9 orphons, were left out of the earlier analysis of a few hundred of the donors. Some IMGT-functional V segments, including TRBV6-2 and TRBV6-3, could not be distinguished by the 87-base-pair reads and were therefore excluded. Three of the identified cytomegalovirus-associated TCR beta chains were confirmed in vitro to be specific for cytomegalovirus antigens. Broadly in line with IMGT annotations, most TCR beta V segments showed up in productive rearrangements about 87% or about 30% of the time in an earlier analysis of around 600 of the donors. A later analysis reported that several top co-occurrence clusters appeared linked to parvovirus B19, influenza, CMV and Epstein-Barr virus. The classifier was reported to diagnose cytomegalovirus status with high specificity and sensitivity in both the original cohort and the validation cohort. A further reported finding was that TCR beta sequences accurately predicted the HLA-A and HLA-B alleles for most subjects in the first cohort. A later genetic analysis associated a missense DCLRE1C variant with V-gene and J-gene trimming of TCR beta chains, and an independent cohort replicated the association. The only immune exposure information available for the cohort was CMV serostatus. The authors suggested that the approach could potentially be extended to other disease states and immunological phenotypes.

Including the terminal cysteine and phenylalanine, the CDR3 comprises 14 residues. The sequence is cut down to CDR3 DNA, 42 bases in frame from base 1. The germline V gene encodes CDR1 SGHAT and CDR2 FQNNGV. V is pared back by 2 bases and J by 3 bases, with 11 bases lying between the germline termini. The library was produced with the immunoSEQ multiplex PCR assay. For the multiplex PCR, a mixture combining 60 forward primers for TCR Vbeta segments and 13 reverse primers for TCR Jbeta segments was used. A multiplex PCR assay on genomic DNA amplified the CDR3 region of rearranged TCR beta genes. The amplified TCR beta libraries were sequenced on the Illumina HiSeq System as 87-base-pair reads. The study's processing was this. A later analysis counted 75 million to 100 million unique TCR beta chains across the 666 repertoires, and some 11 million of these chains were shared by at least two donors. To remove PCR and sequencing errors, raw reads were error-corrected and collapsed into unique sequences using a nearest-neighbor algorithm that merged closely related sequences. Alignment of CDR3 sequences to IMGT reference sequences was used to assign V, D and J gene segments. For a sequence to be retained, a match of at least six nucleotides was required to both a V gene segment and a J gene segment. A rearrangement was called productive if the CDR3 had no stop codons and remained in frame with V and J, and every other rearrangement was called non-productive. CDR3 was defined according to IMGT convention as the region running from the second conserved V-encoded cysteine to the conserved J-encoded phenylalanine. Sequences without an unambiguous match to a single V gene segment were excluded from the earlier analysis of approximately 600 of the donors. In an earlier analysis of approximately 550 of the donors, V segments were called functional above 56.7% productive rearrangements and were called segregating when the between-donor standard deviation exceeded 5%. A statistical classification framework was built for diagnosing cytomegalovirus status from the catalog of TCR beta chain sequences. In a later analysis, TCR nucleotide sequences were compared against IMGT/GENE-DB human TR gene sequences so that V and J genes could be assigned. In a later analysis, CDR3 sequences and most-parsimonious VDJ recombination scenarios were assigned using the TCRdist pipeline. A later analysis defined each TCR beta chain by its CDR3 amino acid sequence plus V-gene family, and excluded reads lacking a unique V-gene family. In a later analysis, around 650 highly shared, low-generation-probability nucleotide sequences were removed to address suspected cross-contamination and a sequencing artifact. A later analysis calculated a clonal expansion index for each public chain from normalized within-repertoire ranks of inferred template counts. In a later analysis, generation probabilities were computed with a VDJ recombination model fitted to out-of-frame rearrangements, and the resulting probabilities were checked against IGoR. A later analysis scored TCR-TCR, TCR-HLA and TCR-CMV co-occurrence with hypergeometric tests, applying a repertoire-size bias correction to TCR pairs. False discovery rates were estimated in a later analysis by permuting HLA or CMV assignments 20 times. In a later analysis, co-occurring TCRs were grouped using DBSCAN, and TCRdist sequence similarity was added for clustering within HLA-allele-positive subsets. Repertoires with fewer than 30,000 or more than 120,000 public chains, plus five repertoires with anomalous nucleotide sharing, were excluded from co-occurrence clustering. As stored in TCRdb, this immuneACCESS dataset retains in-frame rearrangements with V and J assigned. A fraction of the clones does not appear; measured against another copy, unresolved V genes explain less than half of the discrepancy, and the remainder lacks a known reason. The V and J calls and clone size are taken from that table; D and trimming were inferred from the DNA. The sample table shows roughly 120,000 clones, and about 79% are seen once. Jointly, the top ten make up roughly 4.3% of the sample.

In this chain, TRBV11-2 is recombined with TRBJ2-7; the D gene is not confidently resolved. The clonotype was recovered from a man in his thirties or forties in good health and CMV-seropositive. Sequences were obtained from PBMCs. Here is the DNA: TGTGCCAGCAGCTTAAACAGCATGTTCTACGAGCAGTACTTC. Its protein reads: CASSLNSMFYEQYF.